This TCR beta chain was sequenced during a study of T cell responses to AZD1222 COVID-19 vaccine. The protocol was immunoSEQ multiplex PCR, while the TCRdb copy is restricted to in-frame clones and leaves out a portion. The sample holds tens of thousands of clones, 90% seen once. About this clone itself: Its antigen is unknown.

Findings and limits, study-wide: With two AZD1222 doses given, Spike-specific TCR breadth and depth both rose. The repertoires were collected only after the peak T cell response. Only 5 to 7 AZD1222 recipients were seropositive at baseline. Clonal diversity was possibly underestimated, and white British individuals and females predominated among donors.

The source is an adult who received the AZD1222 COVID-19 vaccine. The starting material was peripheral blood, obtained 28 days after the second AZD1222 dose.

The CDR3 bases are TGTGCCAGCGGCGGTATTACCTACAATGAGCAGTTCTTC. Translated: CASGGITYNEQFF. The chain uses TRBV7-2 and TRBJ2-1; D is unclear. Trimming took off 8 bases at V and 2 bases at J, with 10 bases between the two ends. Germline values: CDR1 SGHTA, CDR2 FQGNSA. The CDR3 length is 13 residues.